One sample yielded the 18 T cell receptor beta chains listed below, sequenced in a study of Graves' ophthalmopathy and Graves' hyperthyroidism. Amplification of the TCR beta CDR3 regions used RNA transcripts (as template). HTBI-primed RT-PCR formed the first round, and a multiplex PCR formed the second. One entry per CDR3 protein results from TCRdb running MiXCR on the multiplex PCR reads. The table includes about 400,000 distinct CDR3 sequences, 18% detected once. The specimen was peripheral blood. The receptors come from a woman in her late teens or twenties with Graves' ophthalmopathy.

This clonotype has only one observation. The genes are TRBV6-2 or TRBV6-3 and TRBJ2-7; 7 nucleotides match TRBD1. CDR1 is MNHEY, CDR2 SVGEGT, per germline. V lost 10 bases and J lost 1; bases outside the gene matches: 7. The CDR3 covers 13 residues. The CDR3 here is CAIKRTGSYEQYF. In DNA form, the CDR3 reads TGTGCCATCAAAAGGACAGGATCCTACGAGCAGTACTTC.

In its sample, this clonotype was seen many times. In DNA form, the CDR3 reads TGCGCCAGCAGCTTGTTCGGGGGCGGCACCGGGGAGCTGTTTTTT. This translates into CASSLFGGGTGELFF. This chain links TRBV5-1 with TRBJ2-2; D tentatively fits TRBD1 or TRBD2 (6 bases each). V shed 1 base and J shed 4 bases, with 11 bases lying between them. CDR1 is SGHRS, CDR2 YFSETQ, per germline. This CDR3 contains 15 residues.

The rearrangement links TRBV9 to TRBJ1-1; D gene ambiguous. The CDR3 spans 16 residues. V lost 3 bases, J lost 0 bases, and 15 bases lay in between. Germline loops: CDR1 SGDLS, CDR2 YYNGEE. The CDR3, as DNA: TGTGCCAGCAGCGCCCCTACGAGGGTCATGAACACTGAAGCTTTCTTT. Amino acids: CASSAPTRVMNTEAFF.

The genes are TRBV3-1 and TRBJ2-7; D gene unclear. CDR3 size: 15 residues. Germline V gene lookup returns CDR1 LGHDT and CDR2 YNNKEL (reference sequence). V was trimmed by 0 bases and J by 0 bases, leaving 9 bases between them. The CDR3 DNA reads TGTGCCAGCAGCCAAGAGGCACGCGCCTCCTACGAGCAGTACTTC. It is translated as CASSQEARASYEQYF.

The rearrangement joins TRBV4-1 to TRBJ2-5; D may be TRBD2 (6 bases). Trimming pared 3 bases from V and 0 bases from J, leaving 11 bases between. This CDR3 comprises 15 residues. CDR1 and CDR2 from the germline V gene are MGHRA and YSYEKL. CDR3: CASSQWEADQETQYF. CDR3 nucleotide sequence: TGCGCCAGCAGCCAGTGGGAGGCGGACCAAGAGACCCAGTACTTC.

The chain couples TRBV6-1 to TRBJ2-3; 10 bases are a match to TRBD2. Germline V gene sequence: CDR1 MNHNS, CDR2 SASEGT. The CDR3 runs 15 residues. J gave up 3 bases and V 5 bases, and 5 bases lay outside the gene matches. Here the CDR3 DNA reads TGTGCCAGCAGTCTCCGGACTAGCGGAACAGATACGCAGTATTTT. It specifies CASSLRTSGTDTQYF.

This clonotype was seen repeatedly, ten times or more. This sequence joins TRBV11-2 and TRBJ1-2; possibly TRBD1 for D (6 bases). Germline V gives CDR1 SGHAT, CDR2 FQNNGV. V was shortened by 4 bases and J by 3 bases, with 15 bases between the two germline ends. This CDR3 is 15 amino acids long. The CDR3 DNA reads TGTGCCAGCAGCTCCCTCAGACAGGAACACTATGGCTACACCTTC. Its translation: CASSSLRQEHYGYTF.

This clonotype was seen repeatedly, ten times or more. V gene TRBV27 combines with J gene TRBJ1-3; D is possibly TRBD1 (5 bases). The germline CDR1 and CDR2 sequences are MNHEY and SMNVEV (reference sequence). The V gene lost 6 bases and the J gene lost 2 bases, with 20 bases spanning the gap. This CDR3 spans 17 amino acids. In DNA, the CDR3 is TGTGCCAGCAGCCCCCTTCTTGACAGACGACCTGGAAACACCATATATTTT. It is translated as CASSPLLDRRPGNTIYF.

There are many counts of this clonotype. The V gene is TRBV6-2 or TRBV6-3, the J gene TRBJ1-2, with TRBD1 identical over 7 bases. Germline-derived CDR1 and CDR2 are MNHEY and SVGEGT. CDR3 length equals 15 residues. V lost 3 bases, J lost 0 bases, and 4 bases stayed unmatched. CDR3 sequence (DNA): TGTGCCAGCAGTTATGATGGGACAGCTAACTATGGCTACACCTTC. Translation gives CASSYDGTANYGYTF.

This clonotype has ten or more counts. The V gene is TRBV28, the J gene TRBJ2-7, with 9 positions matching TRBD2. The V segment lost 8 bases and the J segment 2 bases; nucleotides outside the gene matches: 13. CDR1 MDHEN and CDR2 SYDVKM come from the germline V gene. The length of the CDR3 is 16 residues. The CDR3 loop reads CASSPRPTSGTYEQYF. CDR3 sequence (DNA): TGTGCCAGCTCTCCCCGGCCGACTAGCGGAACCTACGAGCAGTACTTC. Combining the CDR3 with reference TRBV28 and TRBJ2-7 gives the whole variable domain DVKVTQSSRYLVKRTGEKVFLECVQDMDHENMFWYRQDPGLGLRLIYFSYDVKMKEKGDIPEGYSVSREKKERFSLILESASTNQTSMYLCASSPRPTSGTYEQYFGPGTRLTVT.

This chain connects TRBV18 to TRBJ2-7; D not certain. Trimming shortened V by 2 bases and J by 0 bases, and 11 bases separated the two germline ends. The length of the CDR3 is 15 residues. The germline V gene has CDR1 KGHSH and CDR2 LQKENI. CDR3 sequence reads: CASSPWSESSYEQYF. The CDR3 DNA reads as TGTGCCAGCTCACCATGGTCTGAATCCTCCTACGAGCAGTACTTC.

In its sample, this clonotype was seen many times. This sequence joins TRBV19 and TRBJ2-4, with a possible D match to TRBD2 (6 bases). The CDR3 runs to 16 residues. Germline values: CDR1 LNHDA, CDR2 SQIVND (reference sequence). Trimming removed 3 bases from V and 0 bases from J, with 12 bases in between. CDR3 amino acids: CASSILAGLAKNIQYF. The CDR3 region has the DNA TGTGCCAGTAGTATCTTGGCGGGACTAGCCAAAAACATTCAGTACTTC.

Many counts were recorded for this clonotype. The J gene is TRBJ2-2, the V gene TRBV5-1, with 12 nucleotides matching TRBD2. The CDR3 runs to 17 residues. Looked up from germline, CDR1 is SGHRS and CDR2 is YFSETQ. V was pared by 4 bases and J by 0 bases, with 4 bases of the junction left unmatched. CDR3 residues: CASSGGLAGANTGELFF. CDR3 coding DNA: TGCGCCAGCAGCGGGGGACTAGCGGGCGCGAACACCGGGGAGCTGTTTTTT.

This clonotype has ten or more counts. The chain couples TRBV7-9 to TRBJ1-1; D remains ambiguous. CDR1 and CDR2 (germline): SEHNR, FQNEAQ (reference sequence). The V end was cut by 5 bases, the J end by 3 bases, with 13 bases between. The CDR3 runs 14 residues. CDR3 residues: CASSPRDPYTEAFF. The CDR3 DNA sequence: TGTGCCAGCAGCCCTCGTGACCCATACACTGAAGCTTTCTTT.

Many counts were recorded for this clonotype. The rearrangement links TRBV9 to TRBJ2-3; unclear D gene. The CDR3 runs to 17 residues. CDR1 and CDR2 from the germline V gene are SGDLS and YYNGEE. Trimming stripped 2 bases from V and 1 base from J, with 17 bases between. The CDR3 reads CASSVSSRFSRTDTQYF. CDR3 in DNA: TGTGCCAGCAGCGTTTCTAGTAGGTTCAGCCGCACAGATACGCAGTATTTT. Combining the CDR3 with reference TRBV9 and TRBJ2-3 gives the whole variable domain DSGVTQTPKHLITATGQRVTLRCSPRSGDLSVYWYQQSLDQGLQFLIQYYNGEERAKGNILERFSAQQFPDLHSELNLSSLELGDSALYFCASSVSSRFSRTDTQYFGPGTRLTVL.

Ten or more counts support this clonotype. The chain couples TRBV10-3 to TRBJ1-3; 8 nucleotides match TRBD1. The CDR3 extends over 15 amino acids. Germline V gives CDR1 ENHRY, CDR2 SYGVKD. J lost 0 bases, V lost 7 bases, and 5 bases had no gene match. This CDR3 reads CAITGQGDSGNTIYF. DNA of the CDR3: TGTGCCATCACAGGACAGGGCGACTCTGGAAACACCATATATTTT.

This clonotype has a count of ten or more. The rearrangement links TRBV10-3 to TRBJ2-7; 10 positions agree with TRBD1. Trimming at V came to 6 bases and at J to 2 bases, leaving 4 bases not matched to a gene. This CDR3 contains 14 residues. Germline CDR1 and CDR2: ENHRY and SYGVKD. CDR3 bases: TGTGCCATCAGCGACAGGGGGCTCACCTACGAGCAGTACTTC. Its protein product is CAISDRGLTYEQYF.

This clonotype was observed many times. The rearrangement links TRBV18 to TRBJ1-6, with 7 bases identical to TRBD1. This CDR3 has 15 residues. The V gene end was trimmed by 6 bases and the J gene end by 7 bases; junction bases not matched to a gene: 9. Germline CDR1 is KGHSH and CDR2 is LQKENI. The CDR3 DNA sequence: TGTGCCAGCTCCCAGGGACAGCTCTCGAATTCACCCCTCCACTTT. It is translated as CASSQGQLSNSPLHF.